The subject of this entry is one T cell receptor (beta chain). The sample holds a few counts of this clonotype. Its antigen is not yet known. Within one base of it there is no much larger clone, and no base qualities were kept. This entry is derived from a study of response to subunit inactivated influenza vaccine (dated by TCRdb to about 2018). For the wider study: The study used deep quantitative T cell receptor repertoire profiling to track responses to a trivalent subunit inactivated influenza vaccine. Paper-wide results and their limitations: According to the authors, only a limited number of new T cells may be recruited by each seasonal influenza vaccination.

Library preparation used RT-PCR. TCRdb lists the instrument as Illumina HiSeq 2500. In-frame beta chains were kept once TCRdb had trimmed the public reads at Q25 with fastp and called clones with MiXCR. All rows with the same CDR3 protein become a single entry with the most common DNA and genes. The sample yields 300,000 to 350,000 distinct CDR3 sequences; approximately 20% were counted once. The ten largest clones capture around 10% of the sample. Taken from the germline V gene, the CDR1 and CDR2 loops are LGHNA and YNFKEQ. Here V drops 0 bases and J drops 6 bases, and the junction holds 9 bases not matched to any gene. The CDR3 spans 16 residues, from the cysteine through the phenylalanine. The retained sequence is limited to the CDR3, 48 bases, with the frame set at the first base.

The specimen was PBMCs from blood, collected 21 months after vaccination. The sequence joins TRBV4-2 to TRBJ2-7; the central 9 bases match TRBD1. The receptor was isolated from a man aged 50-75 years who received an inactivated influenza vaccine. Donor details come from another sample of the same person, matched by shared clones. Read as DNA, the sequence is TGTGCCAGCAGCCAAGACGTGGGACAGGGTTATGGCGAGCAGTACTTC. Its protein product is CASSQDVGQGYGEQYF.